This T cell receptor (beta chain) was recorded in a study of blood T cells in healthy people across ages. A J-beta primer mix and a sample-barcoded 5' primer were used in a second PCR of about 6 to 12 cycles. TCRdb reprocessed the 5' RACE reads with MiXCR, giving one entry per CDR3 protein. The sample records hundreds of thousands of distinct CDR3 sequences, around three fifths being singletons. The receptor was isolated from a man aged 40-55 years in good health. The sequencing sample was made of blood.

CDR3 coding DNA: TGCAGTGCCGAAGGGACAGCGGAGGATCAGCCCCAGCATTTT. Residues: CSAEGTAEDQPQHF. The chain employs TRBV20-1 and TRBJ1-5, with TRBD1 identical over 7 bases. The CDR3 consists of 14 residues. Unmatched junction bases numbered 10, after V lost 6 bases and J lost 5 bases. CDR1 and CDR2 (germline): DFQATT, SNEGSKA (reference sequence).